The T cell receptor beta chain described here comes from a study of T cell repertoires in cytomegalovirus infection. For the study at large: Signatures in public TCR beta sequences pointed to both CMV infection and matching HLA type. General study results and limits: Ex vivo, HLA-C-restricted CMV-specific TCR beta clonotypes prevailed over the rest of the response. The cumulative frequency of public TCR beta families distinguished individuals who carried CMV together with the relevant HLA.

Notes on this clonotype: Antigen specificity is unknown.

One entry per CDR3 protein results from TCRdb running MiXCR on the reads. The table lists under 150,000 distinct CDR3 sequences, more than 20% of them singletons. The ends were cut back, 4 bases at V and 6 bases at J, with 15 bases in the middle. CDR3 length equals 14 residues. The V gene's germline CDR1 is SGHKS and CDR2 YYEKEE (reference sequence). This TCR derives from a human donor in good health (CMV status not recorded). Some clones in this sample may be carry-over from other donors' samples. The chain uses TRBV5-5 and TRBJ2-3; D gene unclear. Sequencing used PBMCs, sequenced either directly or after in vitro stimulation (not recorded which). CDR3 region: CASSELVGRDTQYF. Here the CDR3 DNA reads TGTGCCAGCAGCGAACTTGTCGGCCGGGATACGCAGTATTTT.